The 31 T cell receptor beta chains below all came from one sample that was sequenced in a study of blood T cell repertoires in COVID-19. The data were produced by immunoSEQ multiplex PCR, yet TCRdb's version contains in-frame clones alone and is incomplete. The sample lists under 130,000 clones, about 90% occurring once. The sequencing sample was made of peripheral blood. The receptors were sampled from an older woman with acute or convalescent COVID-19.

This chain uses TRBV3-1 (or the pseudogene TRBV3-2) with TRBJ1-3, with unresolved D. Looked up from germline, CDR1 is LGHDT and CDR2 is YNNKEL (reference sequence). The CDR3 spans 12 residues. V lost 4 bases, J lost 4 bases, and 5 bases lay in between. This chain's CDR3 is CASSPSGNTIYF. The CDR3 DNA reads TGTGCCAGCAGCCCATCCGGAAACACCATATATTTT.

This chain connects TRBV5-1 to TRBJ2-7; 7 nucleotides line up with TRBD2. The germline CDR1 and CDR2 sequences are SGHRS and YFSETQ. Trimming took 3 bases from V and 7 from J; bases not matched to a gene: 7. This CDR3 comprises 13 residues. The CDR3 nucleotides read TGCGCCAGCAGCTGGGAGGGGTCAGGGGAGCAGTACTTC. Protein sequence: CASSWEGSGEQYF.

The V gene is TRBV7-2, the J gene TRBJ1-1, with unresolved D. The CDR3 is 14 residues long. CDR1 and CDR2 (germline): SGHTA, FQGNSA. V shed 1 base and J shed 4 bases, with 10 bases lying between them. CDR3 nucleotides: TGTGCCAGCAGCTTAGGAGGGTATCGCACTGAAGCTTTCTTT. Protein product: CASSLGGYRTEAFF.

The gene calls are TRBV6-5 and TRBJ2-5; D is perhaps TRBD1 (7 bases). The CDR3 runs to 14 residues. The germline V gene encodes CDR1 MNHEY and CDR2 SVGAGI. V dropped 10 bases and J dropped 5 bases, with 20 bases sitting between them. The CDR3 is CATQVGGGGETQYF. CDR3 bases: TGTGCCACCCAGGTTGGAGGGGGCGGGGAGACCCAGTACTTC.

This sequence joins TRBV27 and TRBJ2-2; D unclear. Trimming cost V 4 bases and J 0 bases, with 3 bases left between them. The CDR3 is 13 amino acids. Germline V CDR1 and CDR2: MNHEY, SMNVEV (reference sequence). This CDR3 is CASSYTNTGELFF. Written as DNA, the CDR3 is TGTGCCAGCAGTTATACGAACACCGGGGAGCTGTTTTTT.

This sequence joins TRBV28 and TRBJ2-1, with 10 positions matching TRBD2. The CDR3 has 14 amino acids. V was pared by 9 bases and J by 10 bases, with 12 bases of the junction left unmatched. Looked up from germline, CDR1 is MDHEN and CDR2 is SYDVKM. Here the CDR3 reads CASRTSGLQWEQFF. In DNA, the CDR3 is TGTGCCAGTAGGACTAGCGGCCTACAATGGGAGCAGTTCTTC.

This clone came up once. The chain is built from TRBV6-5 and TRBJ1-1; possibly TRBD1 for D (6 bases). Trimming took 4 bases from V and 6 from J, leaving 21 bases between them. The CDR3 is 16 amino acids. Per germline, CDR1 MNHEY and CDR2 SVGAGI. This CDR3 is CASSSRTTGIRAEAFF. CDR3 DNA sequence: TGTGCCAGCAGTTCCAGAACTACAGGGATCAGAGCTGAAGCTTTCTTT.

The chain carries TRBV5-1 and TRBJ2-2, with 8 bases matching TRBD2. Germline V gene sequence: CDR1 SGHRS, CDR2 YFSETQ. This CDR3 is built from 17 residues. Trimming at V came to 5 bases and at J to 2 bases, leaving 11 bases not matched to a gene. The CDR3 region is CASRQSAGATNTGELFF. CDR3 nucleotides: TGCGCCAGCAGACAATCAGCGGGAGCTACCAACACCGGGGAGCTGTTTTTT.

The genes are TRBV3-1 (or the pseudogene TRBV3-2) and TRBJ1-1; D not resolved. The CDR3 contains 15 residues. Germline V CDR1 and CDR2: LGHDT, YNNKEL (reference sequence). Trimming shortened V by 6 bases and J by 3 bases, and 17 bases separated the two germline ends. CDR3 sequence (DNA): TGTGCCAGCAGGGTGGGTGCGGGTGGCGACACTGAAGCTTTCTTT. Protein product: CASRVGAGGDTEAFF.

The J gene is TRBJ1-1, the V gene TRBV18, with D possibly being TRBD1 (6 bases). V shed 6 bases and J shed 4 bases, with 12 bases lying between them. The CDR3 loop spans 13 amino acids. Germline loops: CDR1 KGHSH, CDR2 LQKENI. In DNA form, the CDR3 reads TGTGCCAGCTCTCGACAGGATCTCACTGAAGCTTTCTTT. Protein product: CASSRQDLTEAFF.

The V call is TRBV27, the J call TRBJ2-5, with 11 bases identical to TRBD2. CDR1 MNHEY and CDR2 SMNVEV come from the germline V gene (reference sequence). V lost 6 bases and J lost 3; bases outside the gene matches: 12. The CDR3 contains 17 residues. The CDR3 spells CASRAGLAENGKETQYF. The CDR3 nucleotides read TGTGCCAGCAGGGCGGGACTAGCGGAGAATGGGAAAGAGACCCAGTACTTC.

J is TRBJ1-4 and V is TRBV25-1, with TRBD1 identical over 7 bases. This CDR3 is 14 amino acids long. Germline V gene data show CDR1 as MGHDK and CDR2 as SYGVNS. Unmatched junction bases numbered 13, after V lost 5 bases and J lost 13 bases. The CDR3 sequence: CASSSTGAGLGLFF. The CDR3 DNA reads TGTGCCAGCAGTTCCACAGGGGCTGGGCTGGGACTGTTTTTT.

The V gene is TRBV2, the J gene TRBJ1-1; a possible D gene is TRBD1 (5 bases). Germline-derived CDR1 and CDR2 are SNHLY and FYNNEI. The CDR3 contains 12 residues. The ends were cut back, 7 bases at V and 5 bases at J, with 11 bases in the middle. The CDR3 DNA sequence: TGTGCCAGCATTCAGGGAATTACTGAAGCTTTCTTT. Encoded protein: CASIQGITEAFF.

V usage is TRBV9 and J usage is TRBJ2-2; 8 positions match TRBD2. The V gene's germline CDR1 is SGDLS and CDR2 YYNGEE. The J segment lost 4 bases and the V segment lost 4 bases, leaving 6 bases of the junction unmatched. This CDR3 region has 15 residues. CDR3 protein: CASSKTSEGTGELFF. The CDR3 region has the DNA TGTGCCAGCAGCAAGACTAGCGAGGGCACCGGGGAGCTGTTTTTT.

The chain carries TRBV10-2 and TRBJ2-7; D is perhaps TRBD1 (5 bases). Germline V gives CDR1 WSHSY, CDR2 SAAADI. Trimming cost V 1 base and J 5 bases, with 6 bases left between them. There are 12 residues in the CDR3. CDR3 DNA: TGCGCCAGCAGTGAGTGGGGCGACGAGCAGTACGTC. Translation: CASSEWGDEQYV.

This clone showed up just once. The chain has TRBV15 and TRBJ2-7; 7 positions agree with TRBD1. Germline trimming cut 5 bases from V and 5 bases from J; bases unmatched to any gene: 6. The CDR3 covers 13 residues. The germline V gene has CDR1 LNHNV and CDR2 YYDKDF (reference sequence). CDR3 loop: CATSADRDHEQYV. The CDR3 DNA reads as TGTGCCACCAGCGCCGACAGGGACCACGAGCAGTACGTC.

The chain uses TRBV19 and TRBJ1-1; TRBD1 aligns across 10 bases. J lost 2 bases, V lost 5 bases, and 8 bases had no gene match. The CDR3 is 16 amino acids. Germline V gene sequence: CDR1 LNHDA, CDR2 SQIVND (reference sequence). The CDR3 is CASSAGQGGRNTEAFF. In DNA form, the CDR3 reads TGTGCCAGTAGTGCCGGACAGGGGGGGCGTAACACTGAAGCTTTCTTT.

The chain links TRBV27 to TRBJ2-1; 14 bases are shared with TRBD2. CDR3 length: 15 residues. V shed 5 bases, J shed 12 bases, and the junction held 9 bases outside the gene matches. The germline gives CDR1 MNHEY, CDR2 SMNVEV (reference sequence). The CDR3 loop is CASSPGTSGRIGQFF. CDR3 DNA sequence: TGTGCCAGCAGTCCCGGGACTAGCGGGAGAATCGGGCAGTTCTTC.

On this clone itself: Within the sample, other DNA sequences also encode this same CDR3. This sequence joins TRBV28 and TRBJ1-1, with TRBD1 matching 8 bases. Germline assignment: CDR1 MDHEN and CDR2 SYDVKM. V shed 3 bases, J shed 1 base, and the junction held 4 bases outside the gene matches. The CDR3 is made up of 15 amino acids. CDR3 residues: CASSLVGQANTEAFF. The CDR3 bases are TGTGCCAGCAGTTTGGTGGGACAGGCGAACACTGAAGCTTTCTTT.

The genes are TRBV6-5 and TRBJ1-2; no clear D. There are 14 residues in the CDR3. Germline-derived CDR1 and CDR2 are MNHEY and SVGAGI. V lost 0 bases and J lost 8, with 13 bases in between. CDR3 nucleotides: TGTGCCAGCAGTTACTCGGGCGAGTTTAGGGGCTACACCTTC. Residues: CASSYSGEFRGYTF.

This chain joins TRBV5-4 and TRBJ2-6, with 8 bases lining up with TRBD2. V shed 4 bases, J shed 2 bases, and the junction held 2 bases outside the gene matches. The CDR3 covers 15 residues. Germline V lookup: CDR1 SGHNT, CDR2 YYREEE (reference sequence). CDR3 in amino acids: CASSPGGTGANVLTF. CDR3 bases: TGTGCCAGCAGCCCGGGGGGGACTGGGGCCAACGTCCTGACTTTC.

This chain uses TRBV19 with TRBJ1-2; D is uncertain. Trimming took 7 bases from V and 0 from J, leaving 12 bases between them. The CDR3 has 14 amino acids. The germline CDR1 and CDR2 sequences are LNHDA and SQIVND (reference sequence). CDR3 in amino acids: CASNTPGSNYGYTF. The CDR3 nucleotides are TGTGCCAGTAACACACCGGGATCTAACTATGGCTACACCTTC.

The chain couples TRBV6-5 to TRBJ1-1; no reliable D call. Germline assignment: CDR1 MNHEY and CDR2 SVGAGI. With 1 base removed from V and 8 bases from J, the gap between germline ends came to 8 bases. CDR3 length: 12 amino acids. The CDR3 protein is CASSYYGGEAFF. In DNA form, the CDR3 reads TGTGCCAGCAGTTACTACGGAGGGGAAGCTTTCTTT.

V gene TRBV7-3 combines with J gene TRBJ1-1; D gene ambiguous. Trimming took off 11 bases at V and 1 base at J, with 14 bases between the two ends. The CDR3 runs to 13 residues. Germline V gene data show CDR1 as SGHTA and CDR2 as FQGTGA. CDR3: CASSIGRNTEAFF. The DNA for the CDR3 is TGTGCCTCCTCGATCGGTAGGAACACTGAAGCTTTCTTT.

Only a few counts were recorded for this clone. This chain uses TRBV30 with TRBJ1-6; the D gene is possibly TRBD1 (6 bases). The CDR3 length is 14 residues. Trimming removed 2 bases at V and 6 bases at J, with 11 bases between. From germline, CDR1 is GTSNPN and CDR2 SVGIG (reference sequence). CDR3 DNA sequence: TGTGCCTGGAGTCACGACAGGACTAATTCACCCCTCCACTTT. Translated: CAWSHDRTNSPLHF.

This chain links TRBV7-9 with TRBJ1-5; weak D call: TRBD1 (6 bases). CDR1 and CDR2 from the germline V gene are SEHNR and FQNEAQ (reference sequence). V lost 1 base and J lost 6, with 16 bases in between. The CDR3 consists of 16 residues. The CDR3 nucleotides read TGTGCCAGCAGCTTAGAAGGAGGGGGGGGCAGTCAGCCCCAGCATTTT. It specifies CASSLEGGGGSQPQHF.

The chain couples TRBV19 to TRBJ1-1; D gene ambiguous. Deletions cut 7 bases from V and 6 bases from J, with 9 bases between. Germline values: CDR1 LNHDA, CDR2 SQIVND (reference sequence). The CDR3 runs 11 residues. Written as DNA, the CDR3 is TGTGCCAGTATCCTCTACGCTGAAGCTTTCTTT. It is translated as CASILYAEAFF.

The rearrangement links TRBV28 to TRBJ2-5; TRBD1 agrees at 10 bases. Trimming removed 4 bases from V and 4 bases from J; junction bases left unmatched: 6. Germline lookup yields CDR1 MDHEN and CDR2 SYDVKM. The CDR3 is made up of 15 amino acids. The DNA of the CDR3 is TGTGCCAGCAGTTCTGGGGGACAGGGGCGAGAGACCCAGTACTTC. As protein: CASSSGGQGRETQYF.

The rearrangement joins TRBV5-1 to TRBJ1-1; D gene unclear. V lost 0 bases, J lost 1 base, and 7 bases lay in between. This CDR3 spans 14 amino acids. CDR1 and CDR2 from the germline V gene are SGHRS and YFSETQ. Here the CDR3 DNA reads TGCGCCAGCAGCTTGGAGTTGGCGAACACTGAAGCTTTCTTT. Protein sequence: CASSLELANTEAFF. Based on the CDR3 plus reference TRBV5-1 and TRBJ1-1, the full variable domain is KAGVTQTPRYLIKTRGQQVTLSCSPISGHRSVSWYQQTPGQGLQFLFEYFSETQRNKGNFPGRFSGRQFSNSRSEMNVSTLELGDSALYLCASSLELANTEAFFGQGTRLTVV.

V is TRBV6-5 and J is TRBJ2-1, with 13 bases that match TRBD2. After removal of 8 bases from V and 10 bases from J, the junction contained 11 bases not matched to a gene. Germline lookup yields CDR1 MNHEY and CDR2 SVGAGI. This CDR3 has 15 amino acids. This CDR3 reads CASRTGLAGVLEQFF. CDR3 coding DNA: TGTGCCAGCCGGACCGGACTAGCGGGAGTATTGGAGCAGTTCTTC.

The chain recombines TRBV25-1 with TRBJ2-3, with 10 bases identical to TRBD1. J was trimmed by 3 bases and V by 6 bases; bases with no gene match: 3. Germline lookup yields CDR1 MGHDK and CDR2 SYGVNS. This CDR3 is built from 14 residues. The CDR3 is CASSRDRGTDTQYF. CDR3 DNA sequence: TGTGCCAGCAGCCGGGACAGGGGAACAGATACGCAGTATTTT.